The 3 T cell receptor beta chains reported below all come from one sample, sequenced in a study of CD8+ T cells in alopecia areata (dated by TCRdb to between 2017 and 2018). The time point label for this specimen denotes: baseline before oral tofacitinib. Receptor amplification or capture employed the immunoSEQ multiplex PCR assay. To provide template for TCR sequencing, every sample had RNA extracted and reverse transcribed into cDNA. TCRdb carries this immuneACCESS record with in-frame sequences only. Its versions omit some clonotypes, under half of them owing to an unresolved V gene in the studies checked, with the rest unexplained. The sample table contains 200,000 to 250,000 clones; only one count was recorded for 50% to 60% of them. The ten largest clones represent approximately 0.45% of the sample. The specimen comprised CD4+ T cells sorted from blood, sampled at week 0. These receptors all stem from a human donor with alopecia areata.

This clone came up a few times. Here the CDR3 DNA reads TGTGCCAGCAGCCCCACTACCTCCTACAATGAGCAGTTCTTC. Protein: CASSPTTSYNEQFF. The chain couples TRBV9 to TRBJ2-1; D remains ambiguous. This CDR3 contains 14 residues. V lost 4 bases and J 0 bases, leaving 8 bases between the germline ends. CDR1 SGDLS and CDR2 YYNGEE come from the germline V gene.

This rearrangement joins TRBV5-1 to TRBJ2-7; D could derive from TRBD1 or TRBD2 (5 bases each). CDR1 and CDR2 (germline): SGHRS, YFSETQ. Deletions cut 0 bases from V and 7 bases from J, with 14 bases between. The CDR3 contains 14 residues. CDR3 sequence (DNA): TGCGCCAGCAGCTTGGTATCCGGGGCTGGGGAGCAGTACTTC. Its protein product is CASSLVSGAGEQYF.

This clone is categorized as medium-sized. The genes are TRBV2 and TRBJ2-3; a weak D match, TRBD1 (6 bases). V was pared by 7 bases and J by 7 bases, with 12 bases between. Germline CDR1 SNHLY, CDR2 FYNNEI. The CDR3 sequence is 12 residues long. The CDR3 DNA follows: TGTGCCAGCAACCAGGGGCCTTATACGCAGTATTTT. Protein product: CASNQGPYTQYF.